Detailed here is one T cell receptor (beta chain). What it binds is unknown. These data are taken from a study of OX40 agonist ivuxolimab in advanced cancers. Study information: Ivuxolimab, which patients received intravenously every 2 weeks, was dosed at 0.01 to 10 mg/kg. Mean age 60 years, range roughly 23 to 79; roughly 82% male. Three partial responders included one hepatocellular carcinoma patient and two cutaneous melanoma patients.

Study findings and constraints: The authors also found low normalized T-cell clonal expansion in some nonresponders.

The germline V gene has CDR1 SGHRS and CDR2 YFSETQ. Trimming at V came to 0 bases and at J to 6 bases, leaving 3 bases not matched to a gene. The CDR3 has 14 amino acids. This table comes from immunoSEQ multiplex PCR, and its TCRdb copy is limited to in-frame clones, with some not included. This table holds 65,000 or so clones, 87% found once. The chain uses TRBV5-1 and TRBJ2-3; 8 positions match TRBD2. Sequences were derived from CD4+ or CD8+ T cells sorted from blood, sampled in a trial of the OX40 agonist ivuxolimab. The TCR was taken from an adult with an advanced solid tumor such as melanoma, head and neck, liver or kidney cancer. CDR3 in DNA: TGCGCCAGCAGCTTGGTGCGCGGGGGGGATACGCAGTATTTT. Residues: CASSLVRGGDTQYF.